The present entry profiles one T cell receptor beta chain with its context. Antigen unknown. This sample was included in a study of cytomegalovirus exposure and HLA in healthy donors. General study points: In a later analysis, CMV-associated beta chains were mostly HLA-associated, it appeared. As was reported, the HLA-A and HLA-B alleles of most subjects were accurately predicted from TCR beta sequences. Most TCRs appeared rarely, but some public TCRs recurred in many donors.

This PCR relied on a set of 60 Vbeta primers and 13 Jbeta primers. Some clones are missing from TCRdb's copy, which holds only in-frame ones; the method was immunoSEQ multiplex PCR. The sample shows roughly 120,000 clones, around 81% of them seen only once. Sequencing was done on a sample of PBMCs. The TCR comes from a young woman in good health and CMV-seronegative.

Here the CDR3 DNA reads TGTGCCAGCAGCGGGACAGGCCGTGAGGGGTACTTC. The encoded protein is CASSGTGREGYF. The chain has TRBV6-6 and TRBJ2-4; 8 bases are a match to TRBD1. The ends lost 6 bases at V and 15 bases at J; junction bases unmatched: 10. The CDR3 runs to 12 residues. Germline loops: CDR1 MNHNY, CDR2 SVGAGI (reference sequence).